This T cell receptor (beta chain) was recorded in a study of identical twins listed by TCRdb under 2016. Turning to the overall study: TCR alpha and beta repertoires from monozygotic twins, unrelated adults of various ages and cord blood were deep-sequenced to test whether fetal clonotypes persist. To rule out contamination, the twin experiments were replicated at different times with different library preparation protocols. Overall results and qualifications from the work: Zero-insertion analyses could be partly confounded by invariant T cells such as MAIT and iNKT, though diverse VJ usage argued against such confounding for most clonotypes. Because the same donors could not be followed over many years, the conclusions relied on cross-sectional statistical analysis. In monozygotic twins, out-of-frame TCR alpha sharing was systematically underestimated by recombination models, although the models agreed with sharing between unrelated individuals. Excess twin sharing in beta out-of-frame sequences was weaker because fewer shared sequences lowered the signal-to-noise ratio. Compared with coincidental sharing between unrelated individuals, out-of-frame TCR alpha sequences shared between twins showed an excess of sequences with low generation probability. Abundant cord blood beta clonotypes carried fewer insertions; young adult naive repertoires showed a weaker similar trend, while memory repertoires showed none.

The library relied on 5' RACE. Instrument on record: Illumina HiSeq 2000. Template switching introduced a universal primer binding site; the final cDNA contained a unique molecular identifier, enabling accurate counting of TCR cDNA molecules. First-strand cDNA for TCR alpha and beta chains was synthesized from specific primers in the conserved constant-segment region. To control for contamination, each cDNA library was double barcoded with a SMART-Mk sample barcode plus Illumina barcodes. TruSeq adapter sequences, together with Illumina sample barcodes, were added in two successive PCR steps. The TCR alpha and beta cDNA libraries were sequenced on the Illumina HiSeq platform using custom primers. Under the source paper's analysis protocol: Raw reads were processed with MiGEC to extract unique molecular identifiers, and MiXCR was used to determine CDR3 positions. Recombination models were inferred per individual with the repgenHMM and IGoR tools using an EM algorithm. The analysis of shared clonotypes was done with the tcR package in R, with sharing normalized by the product of cloneset sizes. To study raw recombination free of thymic and clonal selection effects, out-of-frame nonproductive sequences were analyzed. TCRdb took the public reads, trimmed them with fastp at Q25, ran MiXCR for clone calling and kept in-frame beta chains. Identical CDR3 proteins give one entry, which carries the most common genes and DNA. Here the V and J calls rest on TCRdb's processing, not on the authors' analysis. This sample comprises 350,000 to 450,000 distinct CDR3 sequences, about a fifth of them detected only once. Of the sample, roughly an eighth falls within the top ten clones.

This clonotype was seen a few times. The antigen it binds to is not known. The record has no base qualities; no much larger clone is one base away. Every donor in the study was a healthy Caucasian. Three unrelated non-twin adults were also sequenced: a male aged 18 to 30, a male aged 50 to 60 and a female aged 50 to 60. Miltenyi CD45RO+ enrichment and human naive T-cell isolation kits were used to isolate memory (CD45RO+) and naive T cells from PBMC. The germline V gene supplies CDR1 LGHNA and CDR2 YNFKEQ. Trimming removed 1 base from V and 5 bases from J, leaving 11 bases between the germline ends. The CDR3 holds 14 amino acids from the cysteine to the phenylalanine. Only the CDR3 DNA is retained, 42 bases long and in frame from the first base.

The V and J genes are TRBV4-2 and TRBJ2-5, with the D gene call left open. Material: naive T cells sorted from blood. The intended sense of this specimen's cell subset or site label: cells isolated with a human naive T-cell isolation kit. The receptor was isolated from a man aged 50 or older in good health. This receptor carries the CDR3 CASSQVEYGETQYF. The DNA reads as follows: TGTGCCAGCAGCCAAGTCGAGTACGGGGAGACCCAGTACTTC.